A selection of T cell receptor beta chains follows, all from one sample in a study of T cells in localized non-small cell lung cancer. Here immunoSEQ multiplex PCR was the method, and the copy in TCRdb shows in-frame clones only, minus some. The sample yields tens of thousands of clones, over 75% seen once. This specimen was peripheral blood, taken before any cancer treatment. The source is a male donor aged 60 or older with stage I squamous cell lung carcinoma. CDR3s include the opening cysteine and the closing phenylalanine or tryptophan. The D gene is left open where the match is weak. Size is omitted from some rows. Given values are once, few, many or a class for expanded clones.

.	TRBV4-2	.	TRBJ1-5	CASSQQHMQPQHF	TGTGCCAGCAGCCAGCAACACATGCAGCCCCAGCATTTT
.	TRBV6-6	.	TRBJ2-1	CASSYSSSAYEQFF	TGTGCCAGCAGTTACTCGAGCAGCGCCTATGAGCAGTTCTTC
TRBD2	TRBV7-2	.	TRBJ2-3	CASSPLAADTDTQYF	TGTGCCAGCAGCCCACTAGCGGCTGACACAGATACGCAGTATTTT
.	TRBV14	few	TRBJ1-4	CASSQEMGQKLFF	TGTGCCAGCAGCCAAGAAATGGGACAAAAACTGTTTTTT
.	TRBV27	.	TRBJ1-4	CASSYGQLSEKLFF	TGTGCCAGCAGTTACGGGCAATTGAGTGAAAAACTGTTTTTT
TRBD2	TRBV11-3	.	TRBJ2-1	CASSLEWRGGHNEQFF	TGTGCCAGCAGCTTAGAGTGGCGGGGGGGCCACAATGAGCAGTTCTTC
TRBD2	TRBV18	.	TRBJ2-7	CASSRGGSAYEQYF	TGTGCCAGCTCACGGGGCGGGAGTGCCTACGAGCAGTACTTC
.	TRBV7-2	.	TRBJ1-2	CASSFGMDYGYTF	TGTGCCAGCAGCTTCGGAATGGACTATGGCTACACCTTC
TRBD1	TRBV2	.	TRBJ2-1	CASRDRETRSYNEQFF	TGTGCCAGCAGGGACAGGGAAACGAGATCCTACAATGAGCAGTTCTTC
.	TRBV6-5	.	TRBJ1-6	CASSFGGVGSPLHF	TGTGCCAGCAGTTTCGGGGGGGTGGGGTCACCCCTCCACTTT
.	TRBV30	.	TRBJ1-2	CAWSVGRVYGYTF	TGTGCCTGGAGTGTGGGACGGGTCTATGGCTACACCTTC
.	TRBV19	few	TRBJ1-5	CASRGGLRQPQHF	TGTGCCAGTAGGGGGGGTCTGAGGCAGCCCCAGCATTTT
.	TRBV19	few	TRBJ2-2	CASSSHRIPTGELFF	TGTGCCAGTAGTTCGCACAGGATCCCCACCGGGGAGCTGTTTTTT